These 31 T cell receptor beta chains were sequenced from one sample in a study of OX40 agonist ivuxolimab in advanced cancers. Clones were sequenced by immunoSEQ multiplex PCR, and TCRdb holds only the in-frame ones, with some missing. The sample records about 110,000 clones, 90% being singletons. Sequencing was performed on CD4+ or CD8+ T cells sorted from blood, taken in a trial of the OX40 agonist ivuxolimab. The source is an adult with an advanced solid tumor such as melanoma, head and neck, liver or kidney cancer.

The V and J genes are TRBV6-1 and TRBJ1-4; D remains ambiguous. The CDR3 has 14 amino acids. Germline values: CDR1 MNHNS, CDR2 SASEGT. Deletions cut 8 bases from V and 6 bases from J, with 16 bases between. CDR3 amino acids: CASLTRSPYEKLFF. The DNA of the CDR3 is TGTGCCAGCCTCACTCGGTCCCCTTATGAAAAACTGTTTTTT.

This chain links TRBV11-2 with TRBJ2-2, with D perhaps matching TRBD1 (5 bases). This CDR3 spans 16 amino acids. Trimming removed 6 bases at V and 4 bases at J, with 18 bases between. Germline lookup yields CDR1 SGHAT and CDR2 FQNNGV. The CDR3 DNA sequence: TGTGCCAGCAGGCAGGGTTGGGTCATGGGCACCGGGGAGCTGTTTTTT. Amino acid sequence: CASRQGWVMGTGELFF. The full variable domain, completed using reference TRBV11-2 and TRBJ2-2, is EAGVAQSPRYKIIEKRQSVAFWCNPISGHATLYWYQQILGQGPKLLIQFQNNGVVDDSQLPKDRFSAERLKGVDSTLKIQPAKLEDSAVYLCASRQGWVMGTGELFFGEGSRLTVL.

J is TRBJ2-3 and V is TRBV6-4; a possible D gene is TRBD1 (6 bases). Trimming took off 7 bases at V and 2 bases at J, with 13 bases between the two ends. The germline gives CDR1 MRHNA, CDR2 SNTAGT. This CDR3 contains 14 residues. CDR3 bases: TGTGCCAGCACTCCGGACAGTAACACAGATACGCAGTATTTT. This sequence encodes CASTPDSNTDTQYF.

The rearrangement links TRBV30 to TRBJ2-4; no reliable D call. The V and J ends lost 1 base and 0 bases respectively, with 10 bases between them. The CDR3 spans 15 residues. The germline CDR1 and CDR2 sequences are GTSNPN and SVGIG (reference sequence). The CDR3 here is CAWSALNLAKNIQYF. The CDR3 DNA follows: TGTGCCTGGAGTGCCTTGAATCTAGCCAAAAACATTCAGTACTTC.

The chain employs TRBV25-1 and TRBJ2-5; 11 bases match TRBD2. This CDR3 comprises 16 residues. The J segment lost 4 bases and the V segment lost 4 bases, leaving 8 bases of the junction unmatched. Germline lookup yields CDR1 MGHDK and CDR2 SYGVNS. The chain's CDR3 is CASSATSGGVGETQYF. CDR3 bases: TGTGCCAGCAGTGCCACTAGCGGGGGAGTGGGAGAGACCCAGTACTTC. The entire variable domain, with the rest obtained from reference TRBV25-1 and TRBJ2-5, is as follows: EADIYQTPRYLVIGTGKKITLECSQTMGHDKMYWYQQDPGMELHLIHYSYGVNSTEKGDLSSESTVSRIRTEHFPLTLESARPSHTSQYLCASSATSGGVGETQYFGPGTRLLVL.

In its sample, this clone was seen a few times. The J gene is TRBJ2-2, the V gene TRBV19; D tentatively fits TRBD1 or TRBD2 (6 bases each). Trimming pared 5 bases from V and 0 bases from J, leaving 10 bases between. Germline V gives CDR1 LNHDA, CDR2 SQIVND (reference sequence). This CDR3 comprises 15 residues. CDR3 sequence (DNA): TGTGCCAGTAGTTCCGGGGGCGCGAACACCGGGGAGCTGTTTTTT. It translates to CASSSGGANTGELFF.

The chain is built from TRBV27 and TRBJ2-7; 7 nucleotides align to TRBD2. This CDR3 is 15 amino acids long. Germline V gene sequence: CDR1 MNHEY, CDR2 SMNVEV (reference sequence). The V and J ends lost 3 bases and 0 bases, in that order; junction bases with no gene match: 5. This CDR3 is CASSFWGGSSYEQYF. Here the CDR3 DNA reads TGTGCCAGCAGTTTCTGGGGGGGGAGCTCCTACGAGCAGTACTTC.

This clone is a singleton in its sample. The CDR3 nucleotides read TGTGCCAGCAGACAACCTGGGACAGGGAGCTCCTACGAGCAGTACTTC. This codes for CASRQPGTGSSYEQYF. J is TRBJ2-7 and V is TRBV6-6; 9 bases are a match to TRBD1. V dropped 6 bases and J dropped 0; count of bases not matched to a gene: 9. The CDR3 spans 16 residues. Germline V gene sequence: CDR1 MNHNY, CDR2 SVGAGI (reference sequence).

The rearrangement links TRBV7-2 to TRBJ2-2; possibly TRBD1 for D (6 bases). The CDR3 consists of 14 residues. Trimming stripped 5 bases from V and 4 bases from J, with 11 bases between. CDR1 is SGHTA, CDR2 FQGNSA, per germline. The CDR3 sequence is CASSQGFGTGELFF. CDR3 coding DNA: TGTGCCAGCAGCCAGGGGTTCGGCACCGGGGAGCTGTTTTTT.

The rearrangement joins TRBV2 to TRBJ1-2, with a possible D match to TRBD1 (5 bases). The CDR3 is 14 residues long. Germline assignment: CDR1 SNHLY and CDR2 FYNNEI. V lost 7 bases, J lost 2 bases, and 14 bases lay in between. DNA of the CDR3: TGTGCCAGCACTGATTGGGGCGAGAACTATGGCTACACCTTC. Its protein product is CASTDWGENYGYTF.

About this clone: Germline is not matched at one junction end, which may reflect a read error. The sample carries other DNA sequences with the same CDR3. As DNA, the CDR3 is TGTGCCAGCAGCCCCGGGACAGGGGGCCGGAACACCGAAGCTTTCTTT. Translating gives CASSPGTGGRNTEAFF. The chain carries TRBV5-4 and TRBJ1-1; 12 bases match TRBD1. In germline, CDR1 is SGHNT, CDR2 YYREEE (reference sequence). The CDR3 is made up of 16 amino acids.

V is TRBV19 and J is TRBJ2-3, with D perhaps assigned TRBD1 or TRBD2 (5 bases each). Trimming took 5 bases from V and 0 from J, leaving 12 bases between them. Germline V gene sequence: CDR1 LNHDA, CDR2 SQIVND (reference sequence). The CDR3 sequence is 15 residues long. The CDR3 DNA follows: TGTGCCAGTAGTGGGTTGGGACCCAGCACAGATACGCAGTATTTT. Translated, it gives CASSGLGPSTDTQYF.

The chain recombines TRBV7-2 with TRBJ2-5, with D maybe TRBD1 (6 bases). The V end was cut by 3 bases, the J end by 1 base, with 12 bases between. CDR1 is SGHTA and CDR2 is FQGNSA in the germline V gene. The CDR3 sequence is 15 residues long. As DNA, the CDR3 is TGTGCCAGCAGCTTTCTTCAGGGGTTCCAAGAGACCCAGTACTTC. Its protein is CASSFLQGFQETQYF.

This chain links TRBV19 with TRBJ1-2; maybe TRBD1 (6 bases). V was trimmed by 3 bases and J by 5 bases, leaving 13 bases between them. Per germline, CDR1 LNHDA and CDR2 SQIVND (reference sequence). The CDR3 is 14 amino acids. This chain's CDR3 is CASSIPGAVYGYTF. The CDR3 bases are TGTGCCAGTAGTATCCCAGGGGCAGTGTATGGCTACACCTTC.

This clone appeared once. This rearrangement joins TRBV7-2 to TRBJ2-7; D uncertain. The germline V gene encodes CDR1 SGHTA and CDR2 FQGNSA. The CDR3 consists of 12 residues. V was cut by 5 bases and J by 3 bases, with 8 bases left in between. The chain's CDR3 is CASSHPSYEQYF. Here the CDR3 DNA reads TGTGCCAGCAGCCACCCCAGCTACGAGCAGTACTTC.

This clone appeared a single time. The chain couples TRBV30 to TRBJ2-7, with 9 bases identical to TRBD2. V gave up 1 base and J gave up 4 bases; unmatched junction bases: 5. The CDR3 runs to 14 residues. Per germline, CDR1 GTSNPN and CDR2 SVGIG (reference sequence). The CDR3 region is CAWSGGGGGYEQYF. As DNA, the CDR3 is TGTGCCTGGAGTGGAGGCGGGGGGGGTTACGAGCAGTACTTC. The full variable domain, rest sourced from reference TRBV30 and TRBJ2-7, is SQTIHQWPATLVQPVGSPLSLECTVEGTSNPNLYWYRQAAGRGLQLLFYSVGIGQISSEVPQNLSASRPQDRQFILSSKKLLLSDSGFYLCAWSGGGGGYEQYFGPGTRLTVT.

The rearrangement links TRBV7-2 to TRBJ2-7; D tentatively fits TRBD1 or TRBD2 (5 bases each). Trimming stripped 1 base from V and 2 bases from J, with 12 bases between. Per germline, CDR1 SGHTA and CDR2 FQGNSA. CDR3 length equals 15 residues. CDR3 protein: CASSLVGDGTYEQYF. CDR3 DNA: TGTGCCAGCAGCTTAGTCGGGGACGGAACCTACGAGCAGTACTTC.

V is TRBV6-5 and J is TRBJ1-4; TRBD1 aligns across 7 bases. This CDR3 contains 15 residues. Germline assignment: CDR1 MNHEY and CDR2 SVGAGI. Trimming took 6 bases from V and 2 from J; bases not matched to a gene: 6. The CDR3 loop reads CASSGRDSTNEKLFF. CDR3 in DNA: TGTGCCAGCAGCGGTAGGGACAGTACTAATGAAAAACTGTTTTTT.

This sequence joins TRBV15 and TRBJ2-7; D is perhaps TRBD2 (5 bases). Trimming took off 0 bases at V and 3 bases at J, with 15 bases between the two ends. CDR1 and CDR2 (germline): LNHNV, YYDKDF (reference sequence). This CDR3 spans 16 amino acids. CDR3 protein: CATSRDLGLKNYEQYF. CDR3 DNA: TGTGCCACCAGCAGAGACCTAGGACTCAAGAACTACGAGCAGTACTTC.

This rearrangement joins TRBV28 to TRBJ2-7; TRBD1 aligns across 9 bases. CDR3 length equals 15 residues. Trimming at V came to 8 bases and at J to 9 bases, leaving 17 bases not matched to a gene. Looked up from germline, CDR1 is MDHEN and CDR2 is SYDVKM. The CDR3 here is CASRPGGQGFSGQYF. CDR3 nucleotides: TGTGCCAGCCGACCCGGAGGACAGGGGTTTTCGGGGCAGTACTTC.

This chain joins TRBV27 and TRBJ2-5; TRBD2 aligns across 9 bases. Germline V lookup: CDR1 MNHEY, CDR2 SMNVEV (reference sequence). J was trimmed by 1 base and V by 6 bases; bases with no gene match: 6. The CDR3 loop spans 15 amino acids. The CDR3: CASRSYSGGQETQYF. DNA of the CDR3: TGTGCCAGCAGATCCTATAGCGGGGGCCAAGAGACCCAGTACTTC.

The rearrangement links TRBV19 to TRBJ1-5; D might be TRBD1 (6 bases). The V gene's germline CDR1 is LNHDA and CDR2 SQIVND (reference sequence). This CDR3 comprises 16 residues. V lost 7 bases and J lost 0, with 16 bases in between. CDR3 sequence (DNA): TGTGCCAGTACCCTGAGGGGGGCAGGTAGCAATCAGCCCCAGCATTTT. Translated: CASTLRGAGSNQPQHF.

This chain links TRBV6-5 with TRBJ2-7; 8 nucleotides match TRBD1. Germline-derived CDR1 and CDR2 are MNHEY and SVGAGI. Trimming took 6 bases from V and 2 from J; bases not matched to a gene: 3. The CDR3 covers 13 residues. CDR3 in DNA: TGTGCCAGCAGGGGACAGGAGACCTACGAGCAGTACTTC. It specifies CASRGQETYEQYF.

The chain carries TRBV7-2 and TRBJ2-5; D remains ambiguous. CDR3 length: 16 amino acids. V lost 2 bases and J lost 2, with 15 bases in between. Germline values: CDR1 SGHTA, CDR2 FQGNSA. The CDR3 bases are TGTGCCAGCAGCTTAACCCCCCCGCCACCTCAAGAGACCCAGTACTTC. As protein: CASSLTPPPPQETQYF. The full variable domain, with the rest looked up from reference TRBV7-2 and TRBJ2-5, is GAGVSQSPSNKVTEKGKDVELRCDPISGHTALYWYRQSLGQGLEFLIYFQGNSAPDKSGLPSDRFSAERTGGSVSTLTIQRTQQEDSAVYLCASSLTPPPPQETQYFGPGTRLLVL.

The sample holds one count of this clone. The chain recombines TRBV28 with TRBJ2-5, with 9 nucleotides matching TRBD2. V trimming: 2 bases; J trimming: 6 bases; junction bases outside the gene matches: 16. This CDR3 region has 18 residues. Germline V gives CDR1 MDHEN, CDR2 SYDVKM. In DNA form, the CDR3 reads TGTGCCAGCAGTTTACCCCTTTATAGCGGGGGTCTCCAGAAGACCCAGTACTTC. It codes for CASSLPLYSGGLQKTQYF.

This clone was seen only once. This sequence joins TRBV9 and TRBJ1-2; maybe TRBD1 (6 bases). V dropped 4 bases and J dropped 2 bases, with 12 bases sitting between them. The germline CDR1 and CDR2 sequences are SGDLS and YYNGEE. This CDR3 region has 14 residues. The CDR3 here is CASSPSTGNYGYTF. In nucleotides, the CDR3 is TGTGCCAGCAGCCCCTCTACAGGGAACTATGGCTACACCTTC.

This rearrangement joins TRBV11-2 to TRBJ1-1; TRBD1 matches at 11 bases. This CDR3 spans 15 amino acids. With 3 bases clipped from V and 5 bases from J, the junction kept 5 bases outside the gene matches. CDR1 is SGHAT and CDR2 is FQNNGV in the germline V gene. The CDR3 DNA reads TGTGCCAGCAGCTTCGGGACAGGGGGGGCAACTGAAGCTTTCTTT. Its translation: CASSFGTGGATEAFF.

The chain couples TRBV30 to TRBJ1-5, with 7 bases that match TRBD1. Germline V gene data show CDR1 as GTSNPN and CDR2 as SVGIG (reference sequence). The CDR3 consists of 15 residues. V dropped 3 bases and J dropped 2; count of bases not matched to a gene: 7. CDR3 loop: CAWSPQGNGNQPQHF. The CDR3 coding sequence is TGTGCCTGGAGCCCACAGGGGAACGGCAATCAGCCCCAGCATTTT.

The rearrangement uses TRBV30 and TRBJ1-4; TRBD1 matches at 7 bases. V was clipped by 4 bases and J by 4 bases; unmatched bases: 6. There are 14 residues in the CDR3. Germline V gene sequence: CDR1 GTSNPN, CDR2 SVGIG (reference sequence). CDR3 DNA sequence: TGTGCCTGGATGGAGGGACAGCGTAATGAAAAACTGTTTTTT. This encodes CAWMEGQRNEKLFF.

In nucleotides, the CDR3 is TGTGCCAGCAGCCGGGGCCCAGATACGCAGTATTTT. It encodes CASSRGPDTQYF. The chain combines TRBV6-5 with TRBJ2-3; D is tentatively TRBD1 or TRBD2 (5 bases each). The length of the CDR3 is 12 residues. Germline V lookup: CDR1 MNHEY, CDR2 SVGAGI. Trimming took off 6 bases at V and 4 bases at J, with 8 bases between the two ends.

The rearrangement links TRBV7-2 to TRBJ1-3; no clear D gene. Germline V gene sequence: CDR1 SGHTA, CDR2 FQGNSA. The CDR3 runs 15 residues. Trimming removed 5 bases at V and 4 bases at J, with 15 bases between. CDR3 nucleotide sequence: TGTGCCAGCAGCCCGTCCACGGAAAAGGGAAACACCATATATTTT. This encodes CASSPSTEKGNTIYF.